Included here is one TCR beta chain sequence, with context. Its target is not known. The Oncomine TCR Beta short-read assay was applied to DNA of cultured CD4+ T cells. TCRdb independently ran MiXCR on the PCR reads; one entry per CDR3 protein. The sample has 9,500 to 15,000 distinct CDR3 sequences, around 60% seen once. The data were obtained in a study of vaccination and CD4 T cells after COVID-19. Study-wide context: The study drew post-COVID samples a median roughly 100 days after diagnosis (range 35 to 161). Overlapping SARS-CoV-2, HCoV-NL63, HCoV-OC43 and HCoV-229E spike peptides stimulated the cells.

Documented treatment: roughly ten-day PBMC culture with coronavirus spike peptide pools or control peptides (ViraFEST assay). Peptide pool stimulation in ViraFEST expanded antigen-specific T cells, whose TCRs were then sequenced. Trimming removed 2 bases from V and 6 bases from J; junction bases left unmatched: 9. Germline values: CDR1 LGHNA, CDR2 YSLEER. This CDR3 comprises 15 residues. The chain employs TRBV4-3 and TRBJ2-7; TRBD2 matches 8 bases. The clonotype comes from a human donor who had recovered from COVID-19. Sequenced input: CD4+ T cells from blood, cultured in vitro. CDR3 sequence: CASSQRRAGAGEQYF. CDR3 coding DNA: TGCGCCAGCAGCCAAAGACGAGCGGGAGCGGGCGAGCAGTACTTC.